Shown below are 16 T cell receptor beta chains from a single sample sequenced in a study of PD-1 blockade in classical Hodgkin lymphoma. Patients all relapsed after autologous stem cell transplantation, and there was variation in brentuximab vedotin exposure. TCRdb's table, derived via immunoSEQ multiplex PCR, lists solely in-frame clones and lacks some. The sample contains some 40,000 clones, 69% of which appear only once. The sequenced sample was peripheral blood mononuclear cells (PBMCs), obtained before the second cycle of nivolumab. Source of these receptors: a human donor with classical Hodgkin lymphoma.

This clone is labeled medium-sized (0.01 to 0.1%). V usage is TRBV5-3 and J usage is TRBJ2-7; TRBD1 is a possible D gene (6 bases). TRBV5-3 is an ORF, and what it does is uncertain. The V gene lost 2 bases and the J gene lost 5 bases, with 14 bases spanning the gap. The CDR3 sequence is 14 residues long. The CDR3: CARSFRQGYHEQYF. The CDR3 DNA follows: TGTGCCAGAAGCTTCAGGCAGGGGTACCACGAGCAGTACTTC.

The chain links TRBV6-5 to TRBJ2-1; TRBD2 might be the D (5 bases). CDR3 length equals 14 residues. V was shortened by 2 bases and J by 10 bases, with 15 bases between the two germline ends. Germline lookup yields CDR1 MNHEY and CDR2 SVGAGI. As DNA, the CDR3 is TGTGCCAGCAGTTACCCTACTAGGGCACGCGAGCAGTTCTTC. Translated: CASSYPTRAREQFF.

CDR3 in amino acids: CASSLGQGRSYEQYF. Here the CDR3 DNA reads TGTGCCAGCAGTCTCGGACAGGGAAGGTCCTACGAGCAGTACTTC. This sequence joins TRBV7-8 and TRBJ2-7; TRBD1 matches at 8 bases. The length of the CDR3 is 15 residues. Losses at the gene ends were 6 bases for V and 1 base for J; bases not matched to a gene: 8. The V gene's germline CDR1 is SGHVS and CDR2 FQNEAQ.

The chain carries TRBV29-1 and TRBJ2-7; TRBD1 is a possible D gene (6 bases). Germline values: CDR1 SQVTM, CDR2 ANQGSEA. CDR3 length equals 13 residues. The V and J ends lost 6 bases and 0 bases respectively, with 12 bases between them. The CDR3 sequence: CSVRQENSYEQYF. Here the CDR3 DNA reads TGCAGCGTCCGACAGGAGAACTCCTACGAGCAGTACTTC.

The CDR3 bases are TGTGCCAGCAGGCCATTGGGGGTTGAAGCTTTCTTT. It translates to CASRPLGVEAFF. The rearrangement joins TRBV2 to TRBJ1-1; possibly TRBD1 for D (5 bases). Trimming took 6 bases from V and 7 from J, leaving 12 bases between them. The germline gives CDR1 SNHLY, CDR2 FYNNEI. This CDR3 is 12 amino acids long. Drawing the rest from reference TRBV2 and TRBJ1-1, the complete variable domain is EPEVTQTPSHQVTQMGQEVILRCVPISNHLYFYWYRQILGQKVEFLVSFYNNEISEKSEIFDDQFSVERPDGSNFTLKIRSTKLEDSAMYFCASRPLGVEAFFGQGTRLTVV.

Only one count was recorded for this clone. The genes are TRBV11-2 and TRBJ2-7; TRBD1 matches 9 bases. V lost 5 bases, J lost 2 bases, and 4 bases stayed unmatched. Per the germline V gene, CDR1 is SGHAT and CDR2 is FQNNGV. The CDR3 runs 14 residues. The CDR3 loop is CASSGRDRAYEQYF. CDR3 nucleotide sequence: TGTGCCAGCAGCGGACGGGACAGGGCCTACGAGCAGTACTTC.

In this sample, this clone turned up once. This rearrangement joins TRBV7-9 to TRBJ2-5; a weak D match, TRBD2 (6 bases). CDR3 length: 14 residues. Germline V lookup: CDR1 SEHNR, CDR2 FQNEAQ (reference sequence). V lost 3 bases to trimming and J lost 5 bases, with 13 bases between them. The CDR3 DNA follows: TGTGCCAGCAGCTTGGGGAGGAATCGGGAGACCCAGTACTTC. Residues: CASSLGRNRETQYF.

The chain has TRBV5-1 and TRBJ2-1; 7 bases agree with TRBD2. The CDR3 is 14 amino acids. V dropped 4 bases and J dropped 2; count of bases not matched to a gene: 3. Germline V gene data show CDR1 as SGHRS and CDR2 as YFSETQ. The CDR3 loop reads CASSGLAAYNEQFF. CDR3 in DNA: TGCGCCAGCAGCGGGCTAGCGGCCTACAATGAGCAGTTCTTC.

The chain couples TRBV2 to TRBJ1-5; 10 bases are shared with TRBD1. J lost 2 bases, V lost 8 bases, and 3 bases had no gene match. The length of the CDR3 is 14 residues. Germline lookup yields CDR1 SNHLY and CDR2 FYNNEI. DNA of the CDR3: TGTGCCAGCGGACAGGGGGGAGGCAATCAGCCCCAGCATTTT. Its translation: CASGQGGGNQPQHF.

This rearrangement joins TRBV9 to TRBJ2-2, with 9 bases that match TRBD1. The CDR3 spans 16 residues. Germline loops: CDR1 SGDLS, CDR2 YYNGEE. With V trimmed by 4 bases and J by 5 bases, 9 bases remained unmatched. The CDR3 DNA reads as TGTGCCAGCAGCTCGAGGCCAGGGACAGGGACCGGGGAGCTGTTTTTT. Translated: CASSSRPGTGTGELFF. The whole variable domain, filled in from reference TRBV9 and TRBJ2-2, reads DSGVTQTPKHLITATGQRVTLRCSPRSGDLSVYWYQQSLDQGLQFLIQYYNGEERAKGNILERFSAQQFPDLHSELNLSSLELGDSALYFCASSSRPGTGTGELFFGEGSRLTVL.

V gene TRBV28 combines with J gene TRBJ2-7; no firm D call. The CDR3 consists of 13 residues. Germline V lookup: CDR1 MDHEN, CDR2 SYDVKM. V was shortened by 2 bases and J by 6 bases, with 11 bases between the two germline ends. The CDR3 coding sequence is TGTGCCAGCAGTTTAGGGATCCCAACCGAGCAGTACTTC. It yields the protein CASSLGIPTEQYF.

The J gene is TRBJ2-3, the V gene TRBV18, with a tentative D call TRBD1 (6 bases). The CDR3 contains 15 residues. V gave up 3 bases and J gave up 0 bases, with 10 bases separating them. Germline V gene sequence: CDR1 KGHSH, CDR2 LQKENI. The CDR3: CASSPRQVSTDTQYF. The CDR3, as DNA: TGTGCCAGCTCACCCCGACAGGTGAGCACAGATACGCAGTATTTT.

The chain uses TRBV11-2 and TRBJ2-7; D is uncertain. CDR1 is SGHAT and CDR2 is FQNNGV in the germline V gene. The CDR3 length is 14 residues. V dropped 4 bases and J dropped 5 bases, with 15 bases sitting between them. This chain's CDR3 is CASSSFPEINEQYF. CDR3 sequence (DNA): TGTGCCAGCAGCTCCTTCCCCGAGATCAACGAGCAGTACTTC.

The chain has TRBV6-5 and TRBJ2-1; TRBD2 aligns across 7 bases. V was pared by 3 bases and J by 5 bases, with 7 bases of the junction left unmatched. Per germline, CDR1 MNHEY and CDR2 SVGAGI. CDR3 size: 15 residues. In DNA form, the CDR3 reads TGTGCCAGCAGTTATCAAGCGGGGAGAAACAATGAGCAGTTCTTC. It specifies CASSYQAGRNNEQFF.

Details on this clone: At one end, the junction sequence differs from germline, possibly due to a read error. The chain has TRBV7-2 and TRBJ2-7, with TRBD1 matching 7 bases. Per germline, CDR1 SGHTA and CDR2 FQGNSA. The CDR3 is made up of 14 amino acids. CDR3 in DNA: TGTGCCGGCAGGCCGGGACAGAGCTCCTACGAGCAGTACTTC. This gives the protein CAGRPGQSSYEQYF.

With regard to this clone: One end of the junction fails to match germline, which may point to a read error. The V and J genes are TRBV10-3 and TRBJ1-1, with no clear D. The germline gives CDR1 ENHRY, CDR2 SYGVKD. CDR3 length: 13 residues. CDR3 sequence reads: CAISEGRNTEVFF. The DNA for the CDR3 is TGTGCCATCAGTGAAGGCAGGAACACTGAAGTTTTCTTT.